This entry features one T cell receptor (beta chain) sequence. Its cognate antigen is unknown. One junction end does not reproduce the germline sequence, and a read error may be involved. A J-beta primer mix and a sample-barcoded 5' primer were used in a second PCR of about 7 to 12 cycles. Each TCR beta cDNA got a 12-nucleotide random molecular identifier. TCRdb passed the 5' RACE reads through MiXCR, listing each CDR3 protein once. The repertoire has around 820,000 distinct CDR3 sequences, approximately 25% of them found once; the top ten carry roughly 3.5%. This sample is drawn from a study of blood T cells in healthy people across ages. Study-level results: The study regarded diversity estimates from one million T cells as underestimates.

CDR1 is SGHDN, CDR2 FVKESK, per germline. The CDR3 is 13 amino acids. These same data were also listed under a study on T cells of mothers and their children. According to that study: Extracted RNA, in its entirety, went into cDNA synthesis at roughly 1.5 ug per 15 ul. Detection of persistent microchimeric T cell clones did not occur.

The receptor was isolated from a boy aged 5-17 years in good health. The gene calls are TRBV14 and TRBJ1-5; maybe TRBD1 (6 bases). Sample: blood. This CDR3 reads CASSQRGDQPQHF. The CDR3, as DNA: TGTGCCAGCAGCCAGAGGGGGGACCAGCCTCAGCATTTT.